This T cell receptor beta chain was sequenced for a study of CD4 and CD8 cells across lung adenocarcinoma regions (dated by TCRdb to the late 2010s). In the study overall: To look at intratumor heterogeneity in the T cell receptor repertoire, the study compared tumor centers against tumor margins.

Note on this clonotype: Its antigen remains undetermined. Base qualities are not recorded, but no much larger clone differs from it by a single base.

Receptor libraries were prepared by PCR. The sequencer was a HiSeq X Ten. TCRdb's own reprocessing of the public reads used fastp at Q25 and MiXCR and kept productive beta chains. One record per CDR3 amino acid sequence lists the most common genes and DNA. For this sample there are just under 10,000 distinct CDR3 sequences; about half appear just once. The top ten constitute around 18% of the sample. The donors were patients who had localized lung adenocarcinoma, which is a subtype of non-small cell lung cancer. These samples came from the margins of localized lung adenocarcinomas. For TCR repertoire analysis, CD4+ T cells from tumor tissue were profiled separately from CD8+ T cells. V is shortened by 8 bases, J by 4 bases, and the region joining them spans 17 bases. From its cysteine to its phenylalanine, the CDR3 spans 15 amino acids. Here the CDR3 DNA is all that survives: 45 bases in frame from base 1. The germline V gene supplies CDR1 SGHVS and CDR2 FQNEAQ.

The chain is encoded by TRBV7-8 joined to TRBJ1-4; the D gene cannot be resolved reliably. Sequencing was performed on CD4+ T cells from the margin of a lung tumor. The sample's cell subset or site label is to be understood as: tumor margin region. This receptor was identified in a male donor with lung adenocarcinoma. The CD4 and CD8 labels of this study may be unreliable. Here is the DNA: TGTGCCAGCCAGAGGGAGGGATCATATAATGAAAAACTGTTTTTT. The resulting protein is CASQREGSYNEKLFF. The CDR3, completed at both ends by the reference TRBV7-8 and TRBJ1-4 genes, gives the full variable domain GAGVSQSPRYKVAKRGQDVALRCDPISGHVSLFWYQQALGQGPEFLTYFQNEAQLDKSGLPSDRFFAERPEGSVSTLKIQRTQQEDSAVYLCASQREGSYNEKLFFGSGTQLSVL.